This T cell receptor beta chain was retrieved from a study of blood T cell repertoires in COVID-19. The CDR3 totals 17 residues. The germline CDR1 and CDR2 sequences are LGHNA and YNFKEQ. The V end was cut by 0 bases, the J end by 3 bases, with 17 bases between. Sequenced by immunoSEQ multiplex PCR; TCRdb stores in-frame clones only, minus some. The sample records fewer than 250,000 clones, about four fifths being singletons. The source is a woman between 35 and 50 years old who had been exposed to COVID-19. V is TRBV4-2 and J is TRBJ1-1; D unclear. The source material was PBMCs or T cells enriched from blood (not recorded which). The CDR3 protein is CASSQDFGGTAYTEAFF. Written as DNA, the CDR3 is TGTGCCAGCAGCCAAGATTTTGGCGGAACGGCGTACACTGAAGCTTTCTTT.